The rows below give T cell receptor beta chains drawn from one sample of a study of control samples from healthy donors and cancer patients. Sequenced by immunoSEQ multiplex PCR; TCRdb stores in-frame clones only, minus some. The table records 90,000 to 110,000 clones, around four fifths of them present only once. Sequenced sample: blood. The receptors originated from a woman aged 45-65 years in good health. CDR3s include the opening cysteine and the closing phenylalanine or tryptophan. D genes are given only for firm matches.

.,TRBV5-6,CASSPIATGPNTEAFF
.,TRBV20-1,CSASKGLGDQPQHF
TRBD1,TRBV27,CASSRIPGQRVETQYF
.,TRBV7-9,CASSSSMRTEAFF
.,TRBV3-1/TRBV3-2,CASSYGRNQPQHF
TRBD2,TRBV9,CASSPTSGVQVETQYF
.,TRBV28,CASYVGRQPQHF
.,TRBV19,CATGERGEKLFF
.,TRBV5-5,CASSLPQLGRSYNEQFF
.,TRBV3-1/TRBV3-2,CASSPIRTFKYSNQPQHF
.,TRBV12-3/TRBV12-4,CASSNQGFYGYTF
.,TRBV30,CAWRYLSTNEKLFF
.,TRBV27,CASSPRGNSNQPQHF
.,TRBV10-3,CAISVGDQGSPLHF
.,TRBV7-2,CASSARIISDTQYF
.,TRBV2,CASSTGLVYGYTF
.,TRBV12-3/TRBV12-4,CASSLNSNQPQHF
.,TRBV7-9,CASSLAGTGDSPLHF
TRBD2,TRBV6-6,CASSLRERTSYLEQYF
.,TRBV11-3,CASSLGTSSYNEQFF
.,TRBV6-5,CASSPRTVGIYEQYF
.,TRBV2,CASSPRTAVASGNTIYF
.,TRBV9,CASSVLGQSSYNEQFF
.,TRBV5-6,CASSLGYPSYEQYF
TRBD2,TRBV7-9,CASREELGRGGNHEQFF
TRBD1,TRBV3-1/TRBV3-2,CASSPNRGKYTEAFF
.,TRBV19,CASSYQGRTEAFF
.,TRBV4-3,CASSQEGTYSTNEKLFF
TRBD2,TRBV4-2,CASSPYHRTSGSGLKYTDTQYF
TRBD2,TRBV18,CASSPLGLAGEGVGTDTQYF
.,TRBV7-3,CASSSTGARQETQYF
.,TRBV30,CAWSVSDNTEAFF
TRBD1,TRBV6-6,CASSDPGTGGEQYF
.,TRBV21-1,CASSKGLGSSPLHF
.,TRBV18,CASSLSTADNEKLFF
.,TRBV30,CAPLRGRVGPEAFF
.,TRBV27,CASSSDGGDYGYTF
TRBD1,TRBV6-5,CASRTRTGGQPQHF
TRBD1,TRBV6-5,CASSYSWTGGTGELFF
.,TRBV9,CASSGPGGGDREQFF
.,TRBV3-1/TRBV3-2,CASGWGDTEAFF
TRBD2,TRBV3-1/TRBV3-2,CASSQALAGASSYNEQFF
.,TRBV11-2,CASDGGSYNEQFF
.,TRBV7-2,CASSLVFLGPYEQYF
.,TRBV28,CASSVGSAQGGGYTF
.,TRBV5-1,CASSWEGGTDTQYF
.,TRBV6-5,CASSYRRAAGETQYF
.,TRBV6-1,CASSASERPAGTDTQYF